The 29 T cell receptor beta chains in this list originate from one sample, sequenced in a study of shared clonotypes between healthy human individuals (TCRdb year 2020). Receptor libraries were prepared by the immunoSEQ multiplex PCR assay. Held by TCRdb, this immuneACCESS table contains in-frame sequences only and omits some clones. Under half of the omission traces to an unresolved V gene where checked; the cause of the rest is unknown. The sample contains approximately 2.5 million clones, over 85% of them found a single time. The ten largest clones represent 0.35% to 0.45% of the sample. Sequenced input: naive CD4+ T cells from PBMCs. The sample's cell subset or site label, decoded: CD45RA+ positively selected. The origin of the receptors is a man in his late teens or twenties in good health. Some clones in this sample may be carry-over from other donors' samples.

V and J are TRBV7-8 and TRBJ2-3, with 13 bases matching TRBD2. Germline V lookup: CDR1 SGHVS, CDR2 FQNEAQ. There are 17 residues in the CDR3. V was pared by 5 bases and J by 2 bases, with 7 bases of the junction left unmatched. In DNA, the CDR3 is TGTGCCAGCAGCCTTACTAGCGGGAGGGCCGTCACAGATACGCAGTATTTT. Encoded protein: CASSLTSGRAVTDTQYF.

The chain is built from TRBV2 and TRBJ2-1; a possible D gene is TRBD2 (6 bases). The CDR3 runs 15 residues. Trimming left V 7 bases short and J 6 bases short, with 19 bases between. Germline values: CDR1 SNHLY, CDR2 FYNNEI. Here the CDR3 DNA reads TGTGCCAGCACCAAGAGGGACTTGGGGGTCAATGAGCAGTTCTTC. Translating gives CASTKRDLGVNEQFF.

V gene TRBV25-1 combines with J gene TRBJ2-7, with 8 bases that match TRBD2. The CDR3 covers 14 residues. With 4 bases clipped from V and 4 bases from J, the junction kept 6 bases outside the gene matches. CDR1 is MGHDK, CDR2 SYGVNS, per germline. Here the CDR3 reads CASSAGLAGYEQYF. CDR3 DNA sequence: TGTGCCAGCAGTGCTGGACTAGCTGGGTACGAGCAGTACTTC.

The V and J genes are TRBV27 and TRBJ2-7; 11 nucleotides align to TRBD1. CDR3 size: 15 residues. The germline CDR1 and CDR2 sequences are MNHEY and SMNVEV (reference sequence). Germline trimming cut 5 bases from V and 6 bases from J; bases unmatched to any gene: 9. Written as DNA, the CDR3 is TGTGCCAGCAGTCCCCTGGGACAGGGGGTACTCGAGCAGTACTTC. Its protein is CASSPLGQGVLEQYF.

The V gene is TRBV6-6, the J gene TRBJ2-3; D is possibly TRBD1 or TRBD2 (5 bases each). The CDR3 sequence is 14 residues long. The V end lost 1 base, the J end lost 2 bases, and 7 bases lay between the germline ends. Germline CDR1 is MNHNY and CDR2 is SVGAGI (reference sequence). The CDR3 is CASSYWGTTDTQYF. DNA for the CDR3: TGTGCCAGCAGTTACTGGGGGACCACAGATACGCAGTATTTT.

The chain recombines TRBV5-1 with TRBJ2-5; 11 bases line up with TRBD1. Trimming removed 2 bases from V and 5 bases from J; junction bases left unmatched: 5. Germline CDR1 and CDR2: SGHRS and YFSETQ. The length of the CDR3 is 15 residues. The CDR3 protein is CASSFSGTGGETQYF. DNA for the CDR3: TGCGCCAGCAGCTTCTCCGGGACAGGGGGTGAGACCCAGTACTTC.

V gene TRBV19 combines with J gene TRBJ1-5, with D possibly TRBD1 on 6 matching bases. This CDR3 is 16 amino acids long. The ends were cut back, 4 bases at V and 0 bases at J, with 13 bases in the middle. Germline CDR1 LNHDA, CDR2 SQIVND (reference sequence). The CDR3 loop is CASSNDRTISNQPQHF. As DNA, the CDR3 is TGTGCCAGTAGTAACGACAGGACTATTAGCAATCAGCCCCAGCATTTT.

V usage is TRBV5-1 and J usage is TRBJ2-1; D unresolved. This CDR3 has 15 residues. CDR1 and CDR2 (germline): SGHRS, YFSETQ. V gave up 4 bases and J gave up 6 bases, with 17 bases separating them. CDR3 protein: CASSLGKPRGNEQFF. As DNA, the CDR3 is TGCGCCAGCAGCCTGGGCAAGCCCCGCGGCAATGAGCAGTTCTTC. The full variable domain, completed using reference TRBV5-1 and TRBJ2-1, is KAGVTQTPRYLIKTRGQQVTLSCSPISGHRSVSWYQQTPGQGLQFLFEYFSETQRNKGNFPGRFSGRQFSNSRSEMNVSTLELGDSALYLCASSLGKPRGNEQFFGPGTRLTVL.

This chain connects TRBV11-2 to TRBJ1-2; D remains unclear. V was shortened by 4 bases and J by 5 bases, with 14 bases between the two germline ends. The CDR3 runs 14 residues. In germline, CDR1 is SGHAT, CDR2 FQNNGV. The CDR3 sequence is CASSSRRSGYGYTF. CDR3 sequence (DNA): TGTGCCAGCAGCTCTCGGCGCTCGGGGTATGGCTACACCTTC.

This rearrangement joins TRBV11-1 to TRBJ2-5; 8 nucleotides line up with TRBD2. CDR1 is SGHAT, CDR2 FQDESV, per germline (reference sequence). The length of the CDR3 is 16 residues. After removal of 1 base from V and 2 bases from J, the junction contained 6 bases not matched to a gene. CDR3 sequence reads: CASSLETSGWQETQYF. CDR3 coding DNA: TGTGCCAGCAGCTTAGAAACTAGCGGCTGGCAAGAGACCCAGTACTTC. Filled out from reference TRBV11-1 and TRBJ2-5, the complete variable domain reads EAEVAQSPRYKITEKSQAVAFWCDPISGHATLYWYRQILGQGPELLVQFQDESVVDDSQLPKDRFSAERLKGVDSTLKIQPAELGDSAMYLCASSLETSGWQETQYFGPGTRLLVL.

On this clone itself: Other DNA sequences of this sample code for an identical CDR3. The CDR3 DNA reads as TGTGCCAGCAGCTCCCGACAGGGATTCGGTGAAAAACTGTTTTTT. Protein sequence: CASSSRQGFGEKLFF. The chain is built from TRBV7-8 and TRBJ1-4; the match to TRBD1 covers 7 bases. J lost 7 bases, V lost 4 bases, and 9 bases had no gene match. CDR1 is SGHVS and CDR2 is FQNEAQ in the germline V gene. CDR3 length: 15 residues.

This rearrangement joins TRBV7-6 to TRBJ1-2; 9 nucleotides line up with TRBD1. Germline V lookup: CDR1 SGHVS, CDR2 FNYEAQ. Losses at the gene ends were 8 bases for V and 2 bases for J; bases not matched to a gene: 6. This CDR3 has 14 amino acids. CDR3 DNA sequence: TGTGCCAGCGGACCGGGACAGGGAAACTATGGCTACACCTTC. Translated, it gives CASGPGQGNYGYTF. The full variable domain, with the rest looked up from reference TRBV7-6 and TRBJ1-2, is GAGVSQSPRYKVTKRGQDVALRCDPISGHVSLYWYRQALGQGPEFLTYFNYEAQQDKSGLPNDRFSAERPEGSISTLTIQRTEQRDSAMYRCASGPGQGNYGYTFGSGTRLTVV.

V is TRBV27 and J is TRBJ2-3; 13 bases are a match to TRBD2. J gave up 5 bases and V 2 bases, and 19 bases lay outside the gene matches. The germline V gene has CDR1 MNHEY and CDR2 SMNVEV (reference sequence). CDR3 length: 21 amino acids. The CDR3: CASSLRFPGTSGTGFLDTQYF. The CDR3, as DNA: TGTGCCAGCAGTTTAAGGTTTCCCGGGACTAGCGGGACCGGTTTCTTAGATACGCAGTATTTT.

This chain connects TRBV28 to TRBJ2-2; 9 bases map to TRBD2. CDR1 and CDR2 (germline): MDHEN, SYDVKM. Trimming cost V 8 bases and J 1 base; bases outside gene matches: 17. The CDR3 length is 19 residues. CDR3 bases: TGTGCCAGCTCCCCCTGGGACTGGCGGGAGGGCCAGAACACCGGGGAGCTGTTTTTT. It encodes CASSPWDWREGQNTGELFF.

J is TRBJ2-7 and V is TRBV18; 10 nucleotides line up with TRBD1. The CDR3 extends over 14 amino acids. CDR1 is KGHSH, CDR2 LQKENI, per germline. The V segment lost 6 bases and the J segment 3 bases; nucleotides outside the gene matches: 5. The CDR3: CASSVGQGGYEQYF. The CDR3 DNA is TGTGCCAGCTCGGTAGGACAGGGGGGCTACGAGCAGTACTTC. Filled out from reference TRBV18 and TRBJ2-7, the complete variable domain reads NAGVMQNPRHLVRRRGQEARLRCSPMKGHSHVYWYRQLPEEGLKFMVYLQKENIIDESGMPKERFSAEFPKEGPSILRIQQVVRGDSAAYFCASSVGQGGYEQYFGPGTRLTVT.

The gene calls are TRBV19 and TRBJ1-5; possible D gene TRBD1, 6 bases. CDR3 size: 14 residues. CDR1 is LNHDA and CDR2 is SQIVND in the germline V gene (reference sequence). V was pared by 8 bases and J by 2 bases, with 13 bases between. CDR3 sequence reads: CASSGGVGNQPQHF. CDR3 coding DNA: TGTGCCAGTTCCGGGGGCGTGGGCAATCAGCCCCAGCATTTT.

The chain links TRBV7-3 to TRBJ1-3; the D is unclear. The CDR3 has 13 amino acids. Germline CDR1 is SGHTA and CDR2 is FQGTGA. The V gene lost 1 base and the J gene lost 4 bases, with 5 bases spanning the gap. The CDR3 sequence: CASSLNLGNTIYF. The CDR3, as DNA: TGTGCCAGCAGCTTAAATCTCGGAAACACCATATATTTT.

The chain carries TRBV7-9 and TRBJ1-1; D gene uncertain. The CDR3 has 11 residues. V dropped 4 bases and J dropped 4 bases, with 4 bases sitting between them. CDR1 and CDR2 from the germline V gene are SEHNR and FQNEAQ (reference sequence). CDR3 region: CASSSFTEAFF. The CDR3, as DNA: TGTGCCAGCAGCTCATTCACTGAAGCTTTCTTT.

This clone is a singleton in its sample. Other DNA sequences in this sample translate to the same CDR3. J is TRBJ1-5 and V is TRBV6-6, with 10 positions matching TRBD1. V lost 6 bases, J lost 4 bases, and 0 bases stayed unmatched. There are 13 residues in the CDR3. Germline lookup yields CDR1 MNHNY and CDR2 SVGAGI (reference sequence). The CDR3 region has the DNA TGTGCCAGCAGGGGACAGGGGAATCAGCCCCAGCATTTT. Translation gives CASRGQGNQPQHF.

This chain uses TRBV25-1 with TRBJ2-7; 8 nucleotides align to TRBD1. The CDR3 is 15 amino acids. With V trimmed by 3 bases and J by 3 bases, 7 bases remained unmatched. The germline V gene encodes CDR1 MGHDK and CDR2 SYGVNS. In DNA, the CDR3 is TGTGCCAGCAGTGATGCGACAGGGGACCTCTACGAGCAGTACTTC. This sequence encodes CASSDATGDLYEQYF.

This chain uses TRBV11-1 with TRBJ1-2; perhaps TRBD1 as D (5 bases). The CDR3 is 16 amino acids. V was shortened by 5 bases and J by 4 bases, with 20 bases between the two germline ends. Germline CDR1 is SGHAT and CDR2 is FQDESV (reference sequence). In DNA form, the CDR3 reads TGTGCCAGCAGCCCGACGGGGACCAGGCGAGCCTATGGCTACACCTTC. This encodes CASSPTGTRRAYGYTF.

This clone appeared a single time. Other nucleotide sequences from this sample produce the same CDR3. The chain couples TRBV19 to TRBJ2-3, with unresolved D. Trimming shortened V by 3 bases and J by 1 base, and 5 bases separated the two germline ends. The CDR3 length is 13 residues. In germline, CDR1 is LNHDA, CDR2 SQIVND (reference sequence). CDR3 sequence reads: CASSILGTDTQYF. CDR3 bases: TGTGCCAGTAGTATTCTCGGCACAGATACGCAGTATTTT.

The rearrangement joins TRBV30 to TRBJ1-2; 7 bases are a match to TRBD1. Trimming took 2 bases from V and 12 from J; bases not matched to a gene: 12. CDR3 length equals 13 residues. CDR1 is GTSNPN and CDR2 is SVGIG in the germline V gene (reference sequence). CDR3 sequence reads: CAWSRLTGQGDTF. The CDR3 DNA is TGTGCCTGGAGTAGGCTGACGGGGCAGGGGGACACCTTC.

V gene TRBV10-3 combines with J gene TRBJ2-7, with D perhaps matching TRBD2 (6 bases). The CDR3 consists of 16 residues. With 2 bases removed from V and 3 bases from J, the gap between germline ends came to 17 bases. In germline, CDR1 is ENHRY, CDR2 SYGVKD. The CDR3 here is CAISEATGGQVYEQYF. The DNA for the CDR3 is TGTGCCATCAGTGAGGCAACCGGGGGTCAGGTCTACGAGCAGTACTTC.

The chain employs TRBV9 and TRBJ2-5, with 11 bases that match TRBD2. The junction had 6 bases not matched to a gene; V was cut back by 0 bases and J by 2 bases. This CDR3 comprises 17 residues. CDR1 and CDR2 (germline): SGDLS, YYNGEE. This CDR3 is CASSVATSGVSQETQYF. CDR3 bases: TGTGCCAGCAGCGTAGCGACTAGCGGGGTCTCACAAGAGACCCAGTACTTC.

The chain couples TRBV5-1 to TRBJ2-7, with unresolved D. Germline CDR1 reads SGHRS; CDR2 reads YFSETQ. Trimming cost V 1 base and J 0 bases, with 11 bases left between them. CDR3 length equals 15 residues. Here the CDR3 DNA reads TGCGCCAGCAGCTTGACTACGGCAGGCTCCTACGAGCAGTACTTC. It translates to CASSLTTAGSYEQYF. Variable domain in full (rest from reference TRBV5-1 and TRBJ2-7): KAGVTQTPRYLIKTRGQQVTLSCSPISGHRSVSWYQQTPGQGLQFLFEYFSETQRNKGNFPGRFSGRQFSNSRSEMNVSTLELGDSALYLCASSLTTAGSYEQYFGPGTRLTVT.

The chain is built from TRBV28 and TRBJ1-1; D possibly corresponds to TRBD1 (5 bases). The germline V gene encodes CDR1 MDHEN and CDR2 SYDVKM. Trimming cost V 3 bases and J 4 bases, with 24 bases left between them. CDR3 length equals 18 residues. The CDR3 coding sequence is TGTGCCAGCAGTTTGGGGGTAAAGACCCAGGCGGTGGTCACTGAAGCTTTCTTT. Protein: CASSLGVKTQAVVTEAFF.

The V gene is TRBV9, the J gene TRBJ2-1, with 9 bases aligning to TRBD2. With 3 bases clipped from V and 4 bases from J, the junction kept 5 bases outside the gene matches. The CDR3 runs to 15 residues. Germline loops: CDR1 SGDLS, CDR2 YYNGEE. This CDR3 reads CASSAASGVYNEQFF. The CDR3, as DNA: TGTGCCAGCAGCGCGGCTAGCGGGGTATACAATGAGCAGTTCTTC. Together with reference TRBV9 and TRBJ2-1, the CDR3 gives the full variable domain: DSGVTQTPKHLITATGQRVTLRCSPRSGDLSVYWYQQSLDQGLQFLIQYYNGEERAKGNILERFSAQQFPDLHSELNLSSLELGDSALYFCASSAASGVYNEQFFGPGTRLTVL.

This clone showed up just a few times. The chain links TRBV28 to TRBJ1-1; D unclear. The CDR3 is 12 amino acids. Trimming removed 8 bases at V and 4 bases at J, with 11 bases between. Germline lookup yields CDR1 MDHEN and CDR2 SYDVKM. CDR3 in amino acids: CASARYGTEAFF. CDR3 nucleotides: TGTGCCAGCGCACGATATGGCACTGAAGCTTTCTTT.